This T cell receptor (beta chain) was captured in a study of radiotherapy plus CTLA-4 blockade in lung cancer (dated by TCRdb to the late 2010s). With respect to the entire study: Among enrolled patients, under 20% had an objective response and around 33% reached disease control.

The library was obtained by the immunoSEQ multiplex PCR assay. TCRdb limited this immuneACCESS table to in-frame rearrangements with V and J called. A share of clones is missing; checked studies link under half to unresolved V genes, and the rest is unexplained. This sample comprises some 15,000 clones, 65% to 75% of them detected only once. The top ten clonotypes cover about 53% of the sample. Results the study describes overall, beyond this receptor: Increased serum interferon-beta after radiation, together with early dynamic changes in blood T cell clones, were reported to be the strongest predictors of response. After treatment with radiotherapy and ipilimumab, TCR clones that came from tumors expanded in the peripheral blood.

As concerns this clone: Which antigen it targets is not known. No per-base quality is available; no much larger clone lies one base away.

The germline V end is reduced by 11 bases and the J end by 6 bases; junction bases left unmatched: 15. The germline V gene supplies CDR1 SGHAT and CDR2 FQNNGV. The CDR3 contains 14 residues, cysteine and phenylalanine counted. This entry keeps only the CDR3 DNA: 42 bases, framed from base 1. Focal radiation therapy combined with CTLA-4 blockade (ipilimumab) was tested in patients with chemo-refractory metastatic non-small-cell lung cancer. The specimen comprised peripheral blood, sampled from a patient treated with radiotherapy plus ipilimumab. The rearrangement combines TRBV11-2 with TRBJ2-7, with TRBD1 identical over 8 junction bases. The clonotype originates from a human donor with non-small cell lung cancer whose response to radiotherapy plus ipilimumab could not be evaluated. For the CDR3, the sequence is CAGAGTGGFSEQYF. The DNA reads TGTGCCGGAGCCGGAACAGGGGGATTCAGCGAGCAGTACTTC.